This is a list of T cell receptor beta chains from one sample in a study of T cell responses to AZD1222 COVID-19 vaccine. TCRdb's table, derived via immunoSEQ multiplex PCR, lists solely in-frame clones and lacks some. The sample has 100,000 to 150,000 clones; approximately 91% are singletons. The specimen was peripheral blood, collected 28 days after the second AZD1222 dose. The receptors come from an adult who received the AZD1222 COVID-19 vaccine. The CDR3 runs from the conserved cysteine through the conserved F or W. The D gene is left open where the match is weak. A row's size may be missing; if present it is once, few, many or a size class.

d_call: NA
clone_size: NA
j_call: TRBJ2-1
v_call: TRBV14
cdr3_nt: TGTGCCAGCACCGTGGGGGGCAGCTCCACTGAGCAGTTCTTC
cdr3_aa: CASTVGGSSTEQFF

d_call: NA
clone_size: NA
j_call: TRBJ1-2
v_call: TRBV19
cdr3_nt: TGTGCCAGTAGCTACATGGGAGACTACACCTTC
cdr3_aa: CASSYMGDYTF

d_call: TRBD2
clone_size: NA
j_call: TRBJ2-7
v_call: TRBV20-1
cdr3_nt: TGCAGTGCTAGTGGGACTAGCGGGATCCTAGAGACCTACGAGCAGTACTTC
cdr3_aa: CSASGTSGILETYEQYF

d_call: TRBD1
clone_size: NA
j_call: TRBJ1-2
v_call: TRBV5-1
cdr3_nt: TGCGCCAGCAGCTTGGAGAGACAGGGGTTGGGCAGCAACTATGGCTACACCTTC
cdr3_aa: CASSLERQGLGSNYGYTF

d_call: NA
clone_size: once
j_call: TRBJ2-3
v_call: TRBV24-1
cdr3_nt: TGTGCCACCAGTGATACCCCGGGATTTGATACGCAGTATTTT
cdr3_aa: CATSDTPGFDTQYF

d_call: NA
clone_size: once
j_call: TRBJ1-2
v_call: TRBV19
cdr3_nt: TGTGCCAGTAGTATAACCAATAGAGGGTCTGATGGCTACACCTTC
cdr3_aa: CASSITNRGSDGYTF

d_call: NA
clone_size: NA
j_call: TRBJ2-2
v_call: TRBV9
cdr3_nt: TGTGCCAGCAGCGTCAGCCCCTTGGACACCGGGGAGCTGTTTTTT
cdr3_aa: CASSVSPLDTGELFF

d_call: TRBD1
clone_size: once
j_call: TRBJ1-1
v_call: TRBV28
cdr3_nt: TGTGCCAGCAGTCAGGGGGGAGGAACTGAAGCTTTCTTT
cdr3_aa: CASSQGGGTEAFF

d_call: NA
clone_size: NA
j_call: TRBJ2-1
v_call: TRBV14
cdr3_nt: TGTGCCAGCAGCCAAGGGCGGGGTTTATACAATGAGCAGTTCTTC
cdr3_aa: CASSQGRGLYNEQFF

d_call: NA
clone_size: NA
j_call: TRBJ2-1
v_call: TRBV5-1
cdr3_nt: TGCGCCAGCAGCCCAGAACAGGGTCTGCGGCCCGGAAGGGTCGATGAGCAGTTCTTC
cdr3_aa: CASSPEQGLRPGRVDEQFF

d_call: NA
clone_size: NA
j_call: TRBJ2-7
v_call: TRBV20-1
cdr3_nt: TGCAGTGCTACCCGTGAGCACGAGCAGTACTTC
cdr3_aa: CSATREHEQYF

d_call: NA
clone_size: NA
j_call: TRBJ2-1
v_call: TRBV9
cdr3_nt: TGTGCCAGCGCCGGGGGCTCCTACAATGAGCAGTTCTTC
cdr3_aa: CASAGGSYNEQFF

d_call: NA
clone_size: NA
j_call: TRBJ2-3
v_call: TRBV11-2
cdr3_nt: TGTGCCAGCAGCTTAGATTTGGCAGATACGCAGTATTTT
cdr3_aa: CASSLDLADTQYF

d_call: NA
clone_size: NA
j_call: TRBJ1-5
v_call: TRBV5-6
cdr3_nt: TGTGCCAGCAGCTTTGGGACACACAATCAGCCCCAGCATTTT
cdr3_aa: CASSFGTHNQPQHF

d_call: TRBD1
clone_size: NA
j_call: TRBJ1-1
v_call: TRBV11-2
cdr3_nt: TGTGCCAGCAGCTCGCCGACAGGGCCCACTGAAGCTTTCTTT
cdr3_aa: CASSSPTGPTEAFF

d_call: TRBD1
clone_size: NA
j_call: TRBJ2-5
v_call: TRBV29-1
cdr3_nt: TGCAGCGTTTCCATGACAGGGCGAGGGGAGACCCAGTACTTC
cdr3_aa: CSVSMTGRGETQYF

d_call: NA
clone_size: few
j_call: TRBJ2-2
v_call: TRBV2
cdr3_nt: TGTGCCAGCAGTGGATTAACTAGTTCGCCGAACGGGGAGCTGTTTTTT
cdr3_aa: CASSGLTSSPNGELFF

d_call: NA
clone_size: NA
j_call: TRBJ1-5
v_call: TRBV2
cdr3_nt: TGTGCCAGCAGTGGGAGGGCGGAGGATCAGCCCCAGCATTTT
cdr3_aa: CASSGRAEDQPQHF

d_call: NA
clone_size: NA
j_call: TRBJ2-5
v_call: TRBV5-1
cdr3_nt: TGCGCCAGTGCCGTGACAGCCCAAGAGACCCAGTACTTC
cdr3_aa: CASAVTAQETQYF

d_call: NA
clone_size: NA
j_call: TRBJ1-2
v_call: TRBV6-6
cdr3_nt: TGTGCCAGCAGTTATAAAACTTTGGGGGCGGATGGCTACACCTTC
cdr3_aa: CASSYKTLGADGYTF

d_call: TRBD1
clone_size: NA
j_call: TRBJ1-2
v_call: TRBV27
cdr3_nt: TGTGCCAGCAGTTTCTCCCTGACAGGGACCTATGGCTACACCTTC
cdr3_aa: CASSFSLTGTYGYTF

d_call: NA
clone_size: NA
j_call: TRBJ2-3
v_call: TRBV24-1
cdr3_nt: TGTGCCACCAGTGATTCCCTAAATTACGGGACAGATACGCAGTATTTT
cdr3_aa: CATSDSLNYGTDTQYF